This TCR beta chain appears in the sequencing data of a study of PD-1 blockade in classical Hodgkin lymphoma. General study points: The origin of the repertoire differences remains undefined, with disease activity or prior therapy as possible causes. Reported baseline diversity: healthy donors highest, relapsed/refractory patients lowest.

Some clones are missing from TCRdb's copy, which holds only in-frame ones; the method was immunoSEQ multiplex PCR. The sample holds about 21,000 clones, about 87% seen once. As for time point: newly diagnosed, previously untreated cHL patient sample. CD8+ T cell isolation from thawed PBMCs was performed by magnetic negative selection. PBMCs representing newly diagnosed, untreated classical Hodgkin lymphoma functioned as the comparison. As regards this clone: Its matching antigen is unknown.

Germline CDR1 and CDR2: ENHRY and SYGVKD. Trimming took 5 bases from V and 4 from J; bases not matched to a gene: 7. There are 14 residues in the CDR3. V is TRBV10-3 and J is TRBJ2-5; 7 nucleotides match TRBD2. Sequencing used CD8+ T cells from blood. This receptor was identified in a human donor with classical Hodgkin lymphoma. This CDR3 reads CAISTRLARETQYF. The CDR3 DNA reads as TGTGCCATCAGTACCAGACTAGCTCGAGAGACCCAGTACTTC.